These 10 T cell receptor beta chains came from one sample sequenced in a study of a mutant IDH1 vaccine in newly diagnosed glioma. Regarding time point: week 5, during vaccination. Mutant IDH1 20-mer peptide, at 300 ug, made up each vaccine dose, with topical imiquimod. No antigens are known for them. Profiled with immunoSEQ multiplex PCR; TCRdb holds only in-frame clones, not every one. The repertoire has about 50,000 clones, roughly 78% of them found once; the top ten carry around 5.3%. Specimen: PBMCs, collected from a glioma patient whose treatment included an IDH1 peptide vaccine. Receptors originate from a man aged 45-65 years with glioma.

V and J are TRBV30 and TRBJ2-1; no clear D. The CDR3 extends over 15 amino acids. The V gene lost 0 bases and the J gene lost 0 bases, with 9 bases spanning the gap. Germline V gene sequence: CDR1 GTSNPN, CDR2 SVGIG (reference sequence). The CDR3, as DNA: TGTGCCTGGAGTGTAGGTGTAAGCTCCTACAATGAGCAGTTCTTC. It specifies CAWSVGVSSYNEQFF.

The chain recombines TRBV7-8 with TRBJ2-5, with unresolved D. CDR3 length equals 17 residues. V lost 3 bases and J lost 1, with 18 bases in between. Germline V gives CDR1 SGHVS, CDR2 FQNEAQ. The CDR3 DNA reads TGTGCCAGCAGCTTCCTCCAATTGGTACATGGCCAAGAGACCCAGTACTTC. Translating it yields CASSFLQLVHGQETQYF.

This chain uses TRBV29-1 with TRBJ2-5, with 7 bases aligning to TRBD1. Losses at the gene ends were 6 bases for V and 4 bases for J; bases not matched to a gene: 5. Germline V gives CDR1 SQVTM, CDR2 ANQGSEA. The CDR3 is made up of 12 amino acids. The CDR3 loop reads CSVPRQGETQYF. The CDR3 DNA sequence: TGCAGCGTGCCCCGACAGGGAGAGACCCAGTACTTC.

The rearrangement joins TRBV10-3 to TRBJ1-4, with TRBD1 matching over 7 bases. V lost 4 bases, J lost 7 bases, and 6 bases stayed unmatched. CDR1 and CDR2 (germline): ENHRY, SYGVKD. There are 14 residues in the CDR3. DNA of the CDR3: TGTGCCATCAGTGGCACAGGGGAATTTGAAAAACTGTTTTTT. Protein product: CAISGTGEFEKLFF.

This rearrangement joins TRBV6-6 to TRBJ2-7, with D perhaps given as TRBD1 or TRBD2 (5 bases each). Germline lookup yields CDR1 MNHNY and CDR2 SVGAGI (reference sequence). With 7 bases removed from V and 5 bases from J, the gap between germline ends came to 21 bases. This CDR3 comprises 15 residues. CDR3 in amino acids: CASTSDPGTKDEQYF. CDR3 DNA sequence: TGTGCCAGCACCTCTGACCCCGGGACGAAGGACGAGCAGTACTTC.

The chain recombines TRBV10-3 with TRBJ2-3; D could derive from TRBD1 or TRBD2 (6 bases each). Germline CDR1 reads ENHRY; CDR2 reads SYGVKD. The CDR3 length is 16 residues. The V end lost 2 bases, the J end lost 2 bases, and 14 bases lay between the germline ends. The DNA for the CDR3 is TGTGCCATCAGTGAGAGGGGGGACACCCTCACAGATACGCAGTATTTT. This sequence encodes CAISERGDTLTDTQYF.

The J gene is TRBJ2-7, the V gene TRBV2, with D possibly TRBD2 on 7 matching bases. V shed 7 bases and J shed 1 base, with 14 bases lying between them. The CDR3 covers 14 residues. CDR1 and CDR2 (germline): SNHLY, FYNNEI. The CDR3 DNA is TGTGCCAGCAAGGGGGAGGGAGGATCCTACGAGCAGTACTTC. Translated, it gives CASKGEGGSYEQYF.

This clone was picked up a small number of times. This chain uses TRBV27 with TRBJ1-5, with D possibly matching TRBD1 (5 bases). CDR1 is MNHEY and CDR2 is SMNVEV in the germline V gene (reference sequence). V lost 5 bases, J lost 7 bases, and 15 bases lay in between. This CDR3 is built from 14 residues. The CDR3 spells CASSPRDRRQPQHF. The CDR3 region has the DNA TGTGCCAGCAGTCCCCGAGACAGACGACAGCCCCAGCATTTT.

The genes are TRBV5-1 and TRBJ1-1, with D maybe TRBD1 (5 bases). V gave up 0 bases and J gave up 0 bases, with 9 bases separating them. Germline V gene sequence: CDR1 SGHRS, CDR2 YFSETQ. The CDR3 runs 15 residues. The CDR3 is CASSLGGAVNTEAFF. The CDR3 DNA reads TGCGCCAGCAGCTTGGGGGGCGCGGTGAACACTGAAGCTTTCTTT.

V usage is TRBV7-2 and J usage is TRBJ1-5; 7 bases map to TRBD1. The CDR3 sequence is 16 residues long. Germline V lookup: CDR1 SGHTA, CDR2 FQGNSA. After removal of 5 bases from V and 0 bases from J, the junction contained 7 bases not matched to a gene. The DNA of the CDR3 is TGTGCCAGCAGCCTAGGGACAGTGAATAGCAATCAGCCCCAGCATTTT. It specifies CASSLGTVNSNQPQHF.